These 5 T cell receptor beta chains share one sample of origin, sequenced in a study of OX40 agonist ivuxolimab in advanced cancers. The method was the immunoSEQ multiplex PCR assay. Drawn from immuneACCESS, this table holds only the in-frame rearrangements with V and J called that TCRdb kept. Clones are partly lost; checked studies trace under half to an unresolved V gene and leave the rest unexplained. The sample data list more than 75,000 clones, and about 88% of these were observed just once. The top ten constitute roughly 0.9% of the sample. Material: CD4+ or CD8+ T cells sorted from blood, obtained in a trial of the OX40 agonist ivuxolimab. Receptor source: an adult with an advanced solid tumor such as melanoma, head and neck, liver or kidney cancer.

The rearrangement links TRBV7-2 to TRBJ2-5; a possible D gene is TRBD2 (7 bases). The CDR3 consists of 16 residues. V was shortened by 2 bases and J by 2 bases, with 15 bases between the two germline ends. CDR1 SGHTA and CDR2 FQGNSA come from the germline V gene. The DNA of the CDR3 is TGTGCCAGCAGCTTAAGAGGGGGGGCCGGTCAAGAGACCCAGTACTTC. Amino acids: CASSLRGGAGQETQYF.

V usage is TRBV19 and J usage is TRBJ1-5; perhaps TRBD1 as D (5 bases). The CDR3 extends over 13 amino acids. V was pared by 5 bases and J by 5 bases, with 10 bases between. The germline CDR1 and CDR2 sequences are LNHDA and SQIVND (reference sequence). CDR3 bases: TGTGCCAGTAGTTCTCAGGGAGATCAGCCCCAGCATTTT. This sequence encodes CASSSQGDQPQHF.

The gene calls are TRBV4-2 and TRBJ1-1; 9 nucleotides match TRBD1. V trimming: 1 base; J trimming: 2 bases; junction bases outside the gene matches: 5. This CDR3 region has 16 residues. The germline gives CDR1 LGHNA, CDR2 YNFKEQ. In nucleotides, the CDR3 is TGTGCCAGCAGCCAAGTTTCGGGACAGGGCAACACTGAAGCTTTCTTT. Translating it yields CASSQVSGQGNTEAFF.

CDR3 in DNA: TGTGCCAGCAGTTTAACCCCCAGGACAGATACGCAGTATTTT. It yields the protein CASSLTPRTDTQYF. The J gene is TRBJ2-3, the V gene TRBV28; D is unclear. The CDR3 runs 14 residues. Germline V gene sequence: CDR1 MDHEN, CDR2 SYDVKM. Trimming took off 2 bases at V and 3 bases at J, with 9 bases between the two ends.

This chain links TRBV4-2 with TRBJ1-4; 8 bases map to TRBD1. The germline CDR1 and CDR2 sequences are LGHNA and YNFKEQ. This CDR3 contains 16 residues. Trimming at V came to 5 bases and at J to 0 bases, leaving 5 bases not matched to a gene. DNA of the CDR3: TGTGCCAGCAGCAGTAGACAGGGGCCAACTAATGAAAAACTGTTTTTT. Encoded protein: CASSSRQGPTNEKLFF.